Listed here are 9 T cell receptor beta chains from one sample, sequenced in a study of shared clonotypes between healthy human individuals. The data were produced by immunoSEQ multiplex PCR, yet TCRdb's version contains in-frame clones alone and is incomplete. This table holds under 1,900,000 clones, roughly 98.5% found once. What was sequenced was naive CD4+ T cells sorted from blood. Subset: CD45RA+ positively selected. The receptor source for this set is a young man in good health.

The J gene is TRBJ2-2, the V gene TRBV28, with TRBD1 matching over 7 bases. CDR1 and CDR2 from the germline V gene are MDHEN and SYDVKM. The CDR3 covers 13 residues. Unmatched junction bases numbered 8, after V lost 10 bases and J lost 6 bases. The CDR3 spells CATSLTGSGELFF. CDR3 bases: TGTGCCACCAGCCTGACAGGGTCCGGGGAGCTGTTTTTT.

This clone was counted once. V is TRBV10-1 and J is TRBJ2-5; 7 positions match TRBD2. The length of the CDR3 is 13 residues. Germline CDR1 WNHNN, CDR2 SYGVQD (reference sequence). The trim removed 5 bases at V and 13 bases at J, leaving 13 bases unmatched. The CDR3: CASSYDPAGVRYF. CDR3 sequence (DNA): TGCGCCAGCAGTTACGACCCGGCGGGGGTTAGGTACTTC.

The V gene is TRBV18, the J gene TRBJ2-5; the D is unclear. The V and J ends lost 0 bases and 5 bases respectively, with 13 bases between them. The CDR3 has 15 amino acids. The germline gives CDR1 KGHSH, CDR2 LQKENI. CDR3 region: CASSPPSWPVETQYF. In DNA form, the CDR3 reads TGTGCCAGCTCACCACCGTCCTGGCCCGTGGAGACCCAGTACTTC.

DNA of the CDR3: TGCGCCAGCAGCTTGGCGCCCCCCCCGAGCACAGATACGCAGTATTTT. Its translation is CASSLAPPPSTDTQYF. The chain carries TRBV5-1 and TRBJ2-3, with D unclear. Germline CDR1 and CDR2: SGHRS and YFSETQ. The length of the CDR3 is 16 residues. With 0 bases removed from V and 0 bases from J, the gap between germline ends came to 11 bases.

J is TRBJ1-2 and V is TRBV18; D not resolved. The germline V gene has CDR1 KGHSH and CDR2 LQKENI. Trimming stripped 2 bases from V and 8 bases from J, with 9 bases between. CDR3 length equals 12 residues. CDR3 loop: CASSPEEAGYTF. The CDR3 DNA follows: TGTGCCAGCTCACCAGAGGAGGCCGGCTACACCTTC.

This clone was seen only once. This sequence joins TRBV9 and TRBJ2-1; D is perhaps TRBD1 (5 bases). V was pared by 0 bases and J by 8 bases, with 15 bases between. The CDR3 consists of 15 residues. Germline CDR1 and CDR2: SGDLS and YYNGEE. CDR3 DNA sequence: TGTGCCAGCAGCGTAGGTTTCGGCTGGGGCGATGAGCAGTTCTTC. Amino acid sequence: CASSVGFGWGDEQFF.

This clone was seen a single time. This chain links TRBV19 with TRBJ2-1; 10 bases fit TRBD2. Germline V gene data show CDR1 as LNHDA and CDR2 as SQIVND (reference sequence). The CDR3 has 15 amino acids. Trimming took 4 bases from V and 8 from J; bases not matched to a gene: 8. The CDR3 DNA follows: TGTGCCAGTAGTACCGGACTAGCGGCGTCCGATGAGCAGTTCTTC. Protein sequence: CASSTGLAASDEQFF.

V is TRBV30 and J is TRBJ2-7, with D perhaps matching TRBD1 (5 bases). Trimming took 3 bases from V and 0 from J, leaving 12 bases between them. The CDR3 consists of 14 residues. Germline V CDR1 and CDR2: GTSNPN, SVGIG (reference sequence). CDR3 DNA: TGTGCCTGGAGCCCCGGCAGGGCCTCCTACGAGCAGTACTTC. Its translation is CAWSPGRASYEQYF.

The chain is built from TRBV18 and TRBJ1-3; 10 nucleotides align to TRBD1. This CDR3 region has 15 residues. V was clipped by 2 bases and J by 8 bases; unmatched bases: 6. Germline V gene lookup returns CDR1 KGHSH and CDR2 LQKENI. The CDR3 protein is CASSPRTGGLDTIYF. In DNA, the CDR3 is TGTGCCAGCTCACCAAGGACAGGGGGTTTAGACACCATATATTTT.